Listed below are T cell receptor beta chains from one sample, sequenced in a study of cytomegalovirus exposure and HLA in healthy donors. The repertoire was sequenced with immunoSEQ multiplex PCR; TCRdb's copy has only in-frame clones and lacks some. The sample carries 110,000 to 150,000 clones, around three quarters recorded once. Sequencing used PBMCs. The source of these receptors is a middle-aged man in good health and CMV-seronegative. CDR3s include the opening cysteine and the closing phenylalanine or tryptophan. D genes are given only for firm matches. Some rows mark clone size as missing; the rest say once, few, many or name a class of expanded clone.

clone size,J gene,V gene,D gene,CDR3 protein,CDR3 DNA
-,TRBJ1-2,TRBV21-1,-,CASSKGSGTGGSYGYTF,TGTGCCAGCAGCAAAGGATCCGGGACAGGGGGTTCCTATGGCTACACCTTC
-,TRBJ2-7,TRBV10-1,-,CASSEGATYEQYF,TGCGCCAGCAGTGAGGGGGCTACCTACGAGCAGTACTTC
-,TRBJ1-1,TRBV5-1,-,CASTLVGLLNTEAFF,TGCGCCAGCACCCTGGTGGGGCTGCTGAACACTGAAGCTTTCTTT
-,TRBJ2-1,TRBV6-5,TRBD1,CASSYSRTGAYNEQFF,TGTGCCAGCAGTTACTCCAGGACAGGGGCATACAATGAGCAGTTCTTC
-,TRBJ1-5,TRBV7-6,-,CASSQEQGWDQPQHF,TGTGCCAGCAGCCAAGAACAGGGTTGGGATCAGCCCCAGCATTTT
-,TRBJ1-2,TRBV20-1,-,CSAAPGGYTF,TGCAGTGCTGCCCCGGGGGGCTACACCTTC
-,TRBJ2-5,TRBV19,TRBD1,CASSLQGAGETQYF,TGTGCCAGTAGTCTACAGGGGGCTGGAGAGACCCAGTACTTC
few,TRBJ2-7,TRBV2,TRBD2,CASTEREGQNEQYF,TGTGCCAGCACCGAGCGGGAGGGCCAGAACGAGCAGTACTTC
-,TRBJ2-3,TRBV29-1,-,CSVDFGGTDTQYF,TGCAGCGTTGACTTCGGAGGCACAGATACGCAGTATTTT
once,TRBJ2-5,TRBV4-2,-,CASSGDIEETQYF,TGTGCCAGCAGCGGGGACATAGAAGAGACCCAGTACTTC
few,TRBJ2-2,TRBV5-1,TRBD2,CASSFLAGDTGELFF,TGCGCCAGCAGCTTCTTAGCGGGAGACACCGGGGAGCTGTTTTTT
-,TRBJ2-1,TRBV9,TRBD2,CASSVASGGALYEQFF,TGTGCCAGCAGCGTAGCTAGCGGGGGGGCTTTGTATGAGCAGTTCTTC
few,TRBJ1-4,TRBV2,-,CASKRVNEKLFF,TGTGCCAGCAAGCGTGTTAATGAAAAACTGTTTTTT
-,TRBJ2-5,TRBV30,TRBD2,CAGGGGIQETQYF,TGTGCCGGGGGCGGGGGGATCCAAGAGACCCAGTACTTC
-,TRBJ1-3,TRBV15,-,CATSRGREGFGNTIYF,TGTGCCACCAGCAGAGGCAGGGAAGGGTTTGGAAACACCATATATTTT
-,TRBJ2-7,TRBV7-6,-,CASSLAIYGETSSYEQYF,TGTGCCAGCAGCTTAGCGATATACGGTGAGACTAGCTCCTACGAGCAGTACTTC
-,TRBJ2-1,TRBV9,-,CASSVDPRAGMIRNNEQFF,TGTGCCAGCAGCGTAGACCCCCGGGCAGGGATGATCCGTAACAATGAGCAGTTCTTC
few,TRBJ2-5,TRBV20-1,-,CSAWRQETQYF,TGCAGTGCGTGGAGACAAGAGACCCAGTACTTC
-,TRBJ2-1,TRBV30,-,CAWSVRAEQFF,TGTGCCTGGAGTGTACGCGCCGAGCAGTTCTTC
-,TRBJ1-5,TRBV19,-,CASSEQGSQPQHF,TGTGCCAGTAGTGAGCAGGGCTCACAGCCCCAGCATTTT
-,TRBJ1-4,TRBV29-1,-,CSFVGGKLFF,TGCAGCTTTGTGGGAGGAAAACTGTTTTTT
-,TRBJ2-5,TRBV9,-,CASSQAALRQETQYF,TGTGCCAGCAGCCAGGCAGCCCTACGGCAAGAGACCCAGTACTTC
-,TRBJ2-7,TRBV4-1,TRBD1,CASSSRIVRDRRTYEQYF,TGCGCCAGCAGCTCGCGGATCGTCAGGGACAGGAGGACTTACGAGCAGTACTTC
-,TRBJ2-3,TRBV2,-,CASDGRGGRDTQYF,TGTGCCAGCGATGGGAGGGGGGGTCGGGATACGCAGTATTTT
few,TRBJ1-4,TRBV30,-,CAWSVRGGFDEKLFF,TGTGCCTGGAGTGTACGAGGGGGATTTGATGAAAAACTGTTTTTT
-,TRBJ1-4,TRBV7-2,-,CASSPLIIAGNEKLFF,TGTGCCAGCAGCCCCCTTATTATTGCCGGTAATGAAAAACTGTTTTTT
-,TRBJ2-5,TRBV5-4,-,CASSQLRGETQYF,TGTGCCAGCAGCCAACTACGCGGGGAGACCCAGTACTTC
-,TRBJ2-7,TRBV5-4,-,CASSLESRAADYEQYF,TGTGCCAGCAGCTTGGAATCCAGGGCGGCCGACTACGAGCAGTACTTC